The 18 T cell receptor beta chains listed next were all sequenced from one sample in a study of T cells in Graves' hyperthyroidism and ophthalmopathy. It was RNA transcripts that yielded the amplified TCR beta CDR3 regions. When the TCR CDR3 underwent first-round RT-PCR, the HTBI primer set was used. TCRdb independently ran MiXCR on the multiplex PCR reads; one entry per CDR3 protein. The sample includes a few hundred thousand distinct CDR3 sequences, approximately 15% seen only once; the top ten take about 3.5%. The sequencing sample was made of blood. These receptors were taken from a woman between 40 and 55 years old with Graves' ophthalmopathy.

Many counts were recorded for this clonotype. This sequence joins TRBV7-2 and TRBJ2-3, with 9 bases aligning to TRBD2. There are 16 residues in the CDR3. Unmatched junction bases numbered 9, after V lost 5 bases and J lost 3 bases. Per the germline V gene, CDR1 is SGHTA and CDR2 is FQGNSA. The CDR3 DNA reads as TGTGCCAGCAGCCACCAAGCGGGAGGCGGGACAGATACGCAGTATTTT. It yields the protein CASSHQAGGGTDTQYF.

The chain uses TRBV6-7 and TRBJ2-3; 8 bases align to TRBD2. TRBV6-7 carries the ORF label, with uncertain function. The J segment lost 5 bases and the V segment lost 5 bases, leaving 6 bases of the junction unmatched. CDR3 size: 14 residues. CDR3 sequence reads: CASSAAGEEDTQYF. CDR3 bases: TGTGCCAGCAGTGCAGCGGGAGAGGAAGATACGCAGTATTTT.

The rearrangement uses TRBV2 and TRBJ1-6, with D unclear. This CDR3 spans 15 amino acids. V gave up 6 bases and J gave up 0 bases, with 9 bases separating them. The germline CDR1 and CDR2 sequences are SNHLY and FYNNEI. CDR3 region: CASRISSSYNSPLHF. CDR3 sequence (DNA): TGTGCCAGCAGGATCTCGAGCTCCTATAATTCACCCCTCCACTTT. Looking up the rest from reference TRBV2 and TRBJ1-6 gives the full variable domain: EPEVTQTPSHQVTQMGQEVILRCVPISNHLYFYWYRQILGQKVEFLVSFYNNEISEKSEIFDDQFSVERPDGSNFTLKIRSTKLEDSAMYFCASRISSSYNSPLHFGNGTRLTVT.

V is TRBV3-1 and J is TRBJ2-3; 10 nucleotides agree with TRBD2. V lost 0 bases to trimming and J lost 4 bases; unmatched junction nucleotides: 1. Looked up from germline, CDR1 is LGHDT and CDR2 is YNNKEL (reference sequence). The CDR3 consists of 15 residues. The CDR3 region is CASSQDLAGADTQYF. CDR3 nucleotide sequence: TGTGCCAGCAGCCAAGACCTAGCGGGAGCAGATACGCAGTATTTT.

Ten or more counts support this clonotype. This chain uses TRBV28 with TRBJ2-7, with 7 bases identical to TRBD2. J gave up 4 bases and V 5 bases, and 17 bases lay outside the gene matches. The length of the CDR3 is 17 residues. Germline CDR1 and CDR2: MDHEN and SYDVKM. The CDR3 sequence is CASSLPRPRAGVYEQYF. CDR3 DNA sequence: TGTGCCAGCAGTCTCCCGCGACCGAGGGCGGGAGTGTACGAGCAGTACTTC.

Worth noting for this clonotype: Sequence at one end of the junction differs from germline and may be a read error. This chain joins TRBV9 and TRBJ2-5; possibly TRBD1 or TRBD2 for D (5 bases each). Per germline, CDR1 SGDLS and CDR2 YYNGEE. The CDR3 covers 16 residues. The CDR3 sequence: CASRVGRGAGQETQYF. In nucleotides, the CDR3 is TGTGCCAGCAGAGTAGGTCGGGGCGCGGGCCAAGAGACCCAGTACTTC.

This clonotype was observed a handful of times. This chain links TRBV5-6 with TRBJ2-5; TRBD2 is a possible D gene (6 bases). CDR1 and CDR2 from the germline V gene are SGHDT and YYEEEE. V was clipped by 6 bases and J by 1 base, with 13 bases between them. The CDR3 covers 14 residues. CDR3 protein: CASNTRDFQETQYF. In DNA, the CDR3 is TGTGCCAGCAATACTAGGGACTTCCAAGAGACCCAGTACTTC.

In this sample, this clonotype turned up a few times. The chain links TRBV5-1 to TRBJ2-2, with TRBD1 as a possible D gene (5 bases). V dropped 6 bases and J dropped 2 bases, with 11 bases sitting between them. The CDR3 runs 14 residues. Germline CDR1 and CDR2: SGHRS and YFSETQ. Here the CDR3 DNA reads TGCGCCAGCACCCCGACAGATAACACCGGGGAGCTGTTTTTT. It encodes CASTPTDNTGELFF.

This clonotype was found many times. This chain links TRBV20-1 with TRBJ2-1; 8 nucleotides agree with TRBD1. The CDR3 covers 15 residues. Trimming cost V 3 bases and J 9 bases; bases outside gene matches: 13. CDR1 and CDR2 from the germline V gene are DFQATT and SNEGSKA (reference sequence). The CDR3 nucleotides read TGCAGTGCTAGCTGGGAGGACAGGGAGTGGAGTGAGCAGTTCTTC. It yields the protein CSASWEDREWSEQFF.

This clonotype was picked up many times. This chain uses TRBV7-9 with TRBJ1-1; TRBD1 might be the D (6 bases). The V end lost 5 bases, the J end lost 9 bases, and 10 bases lay between the germline ends. Germline V gene lookup returns CDR1 SEHNR and CDR2 FQNEAQ (reference sequence). This CDR3 region has 11 residues. The CDR3 reads CASSGDIKAFF. For the CDR3, the DNA is TGTGCCAGCAGCGGGGACATAAAAGCTTTCTTT.

In this sample, this clonotype turned up many times. V and J are TRBV6-2 or TRBV6-3 and TRBJ2-4; D gene uncertain. The CDR3 spans 17 residues. Deletions cut 7 bases from V and 0 bases from J, with 19 bases between. The germline gives CDR1 MNHEY, CDR2 SVGEGT. CDR3 nucleotides: TGTGCCAGCATGAAGGTATTCGGAGACCTAGCCAAAAACATTCAGTACTTC. Its translation: CASMKVFGDLAKNIQYF.

The chain uses TRBV6-2 or TRBV6-3 and TRBJ2-5; 7 bases map to TRBD1. The germline gives CDR1 MNHEY, CDR2 SVGEGT. This CDR3 contains 12 residues. Trimming took 10 bases from V and 1 from J; bases not matched to a gene: 3. CDR3: CATGQVQETQYF. CDR3 sequence (DNA): TGTGCCACCGGACAGGTCCAAGAGACCCAGTACTTC.

This clonotype was observed many times. The V and J genes are TRBV7-3 and TRBJ2-1, with D perhaps matching TRBD1 or TRBD2 (6 bases each). The V gene lost 4 bases and the J gene lost 2 bases, with 15 bases spanning the gap. This CDR3 has 16 amino acids. The germline gives CDR1 SGHTA, CDR2 FQGTGA. For the CDR3, the DNA is TGTGCCAGCAGCTCTCTAGGGGGGATGGCCTACAATGAGCAGTTCTTC. This codes for CASSSLGGMAYNEQFF.

This sequence joins TRBV28 and TRBJ1-6; D is perhaps TRBD1 (6 bases). The germline V and J ends were trimmed by 5 bases and 0 bases, with 11 bases remaining between them. The CDR3 is 16 residues long. Per the germline V gene, CDR1 is MDHEN and CDR2 is SYDVKM. DNA for the CDR3: TGTGCCAGCAGTCGCGGACAGAGCTCCTATAATTCACCCCTCCACTTT. Translating it yields CASSRGQSSYNSPLHF.

This clonotype was detected many times. The V and J genes are TRBV20-1 and TRBJ2-7; TRBD1 is a possible D gene (6 bases). CDR1 DFQATT and CDR2 SNEGSKA come from the germline V gene (reference sequence). The CDR3 is made up of 13 amino acids. V was clipped by 3 bases and J by 2 bases, with 11 bases between them. In DNA, the CDR3 is TGCAGTGCTAGTGTCACAGGGACCTACGAGCAGTACTTC. Protein product: CSASVTGTYEQYF.

The chain joins TRBV11-3 to TRBJ2-3; 10 bases are a match to TRBD2. This CDR3 has 14 residues. Trimming at V came to 1 base and at J to 8 bases, leaving 3 bases not matched to a gene. Germline CDR1 is SGHNT and CDR2 is YENEEA. The CDR3 region is CASSLVGTSATQYF. The CDR3 coding sequence is TGTGCCAGCAGCTTAGTGGGGACTAGCGCTACGCAGTATTTT.

This clonotype was recorded at least ten times. The genes are TRBV6-2 or TRBV6-3 and TRBJ2-1; TRBD1 matches 8 bases. V lost 0 bases to trimming and J lost 7 bases; unmatched junction nucleotides: 14. CDR3 length: 18 residues. Germline CDR1 reads MNHEY; CDR2 reads SVGEGT. Written as DNA, the CDR3 is TGTGCCAGCAGTTACTCGAATTTTCGGACAGGGAAAGGGAATGAGCAGTTCTTC. It is translated as CASSYSNFRTGKGNEQFF.

This clonotype has at least ten counts. This chain joins TRBV28 and TRBJ2-5; tentatively, D is TRBD2 (6 bases). Germline-derived CDR1 and CDR2 are MDHEN and SYDVKM. The CDR3 sequence is 15 residues long. Trimming took off 5 bases at V and 2 bases at J, with 15 bases between the two ends. The CDR3 sequence is CASSGLVAAQETQYF. CDR3 in DNA: TGTGCCAGCAGTGGGCTAGTAGCGGCTCAAGAGACCCAGTACTTC.